The 16 T cell receptor beta chains given below trace back to one sample, sequenced in a study of control samples from healthy donors and cancer patients. The protocol was immunoSEQ multiplex PCR, while the TCRdb copy is restricted to in-frame clones and leaves out a portion. The data contain 200,000 to 250,000 clones, about 95% of them singletons. The sequencing sample was made of blood. The receptors derive from a man in his forties or fifties in good health.

The chain recombines TRBV11-2 with TRBJ2-7; TRBD1 aligns across 9 bases. This CDR3 is built from 15 residues. The ends lost 5 bases at V and 3 bases at J; junction bases unmatched: 8. Germline V gives CDR1 SGHAT, CDR2 FQNNGV. The CDR3: CASSRGGQGLYEQYV. In DNA, the CDR3 is TGTGCCAGCAGCCGCGGCGGACAGGGGCTCTACGAGCAGTACGTC.

The gene calls are TRBV28 and TRBJ1-6; D ambiguous. CDR3 length: 13 amino acids. Germline V gene sequence: CDR1 MDHEN, CDR2 SYDVKM. Trimming took off 2 bases at V and 8 bases at J, with 7 bases between the two ends. The CDR3 loop is CASSLTGDSPLHF. Written as DNA, the CDR3 is TGTGCCAGCAGTTTAACCGGGGATTCACCCCTCCACTTT.

The sample holds one count of this clone. This chain links TRBV6-4 with TRBJ2-3; TRBD2 matches at 16 bases. V trimming: 0 bases; J trimming: 1 base; junction bases outside the gene matches: 13. The germline V gene has CDR1 MRHNA and CDR2 SNTAGT. CDR3 length: 22 residues. CDR3 in amino acids: CASSDSRTLSGTSGGGTDTQYF. The CDR3 DNA follows: TGTGCCAGCAGTGACTCCCGAACTCTGTCCGGGACTAGCGGGGGGGGCACAGATACGCAGTATTTT.

Details on this clone: The junction does not match germline at one end; this may be a read error. This chain uses TRBV30 with TRBJ1-3; unclear D gene. The CDR3 has 11 amino acids. Germline V gene data show CDR1 as GTSNPN and CDR2 as SVGIG (reference sequence). The CDR3 bases are TGTGTCTGGGGATCTGGAAACACCATATATTTT. Translated, it gives CVWGSGNTIYF.

This chain joins TRBV27 and TRBJ2-2, with D perhaps TRBD2 (6 bases). Trimming shortened V by 3 bases and J by 6 bases, and 23 bases separated the two germline ends. The CDR3 has 18 amino acids. Germline V gene data show CDR1 as MNHEY and CDR2 as SMNVEV (reference sequence). CDR3 DNA: TGTGCCAGCAGTTTTCGCCCTCCCGCGGGGTTATCCGCCGGGGAGCTGTTTTTT. This gives the protein CASSFRPPAGLSAGELFF.

This sequence joins TRBV19 and TRBJ1-5; D not certain. Germline lookup yields CDR1 LNHDA and CDR2 SQIVND (reference sequence). V dropped 3 bases and J dropped 0 bases, with 9 bases sitting between them. CDR3 length equals 15 residues. In DNA, the CDR3 is TGTGCCAGTAGTATCCTAGTAGATAGCAATCAGCCCCAGCATTTT. It yields the protein CASSILVDSNQPQHF.

The V gene is TRBV19, the J gene TRBJ1-1; D remains ambiguous. The CDR3 runs 12 residues. V shed 3 bases and J shed 4 bases, with 6 bases lying between them. The germline CDR1 and CDR2 sequences are LNHDA and SQIVND (reference sequence). CDR3 sequence reads: CASSIGSTEAFF. The CDR3, as DNA: TGTGCCAGTAGTATTGGGAGCACTGAAGCTTTCTTT.

The rearrangement uses TRBV11-1 and TRBJ2-3; either TRBD1 or TRBD2 may supply D (5 bases each). The V end was cut by 5 bases, the J end by 4 bases, with 19 bases between. From germline, CDR1 is SGHAT and CDR2 FQDESV (reference sequence). This CDR3 comprises 16 residues. The CDR3 nucleotides read TGTGCCAGCAGCCCGACCGGGCCTCGGGGCGCAGATACGCAGTATTTT. This encodes CASSPTGPRGADTQYF.

This chain joins TRBV28 and TRBJ2-5; 9 bases match TRBD1. The CDR3 loop spans 13 amino acids. Unmatched junction bases numbered 12, after V lost 6 bases and J lost 13 bases. The germline V gene encodes CDR1 MDHEN and CDR2 SYDVKM. CDR3 sequence: CASRRTGDETGYF. The CDR3 DNA follows: TGTGCCAGCAGGAGGACAGGGGATGAGACCGGGTACTTC.

This chain connects TRBV5-1 to TRBJ1-6; possibly TRBD1 for D (5 bases). There are 13 residues in the CDR3. Trimming stripped 2 bases from V and 14 bases from J, with 14 bases between. Germline-derived CDR1 and CDR2 are SGHRS and YFSETQ. DNA for the CDR3: TGCGCCAGCAGCTTTGGCAACGGGGGGGCCCTCCACTTT. Encoded protein: CASSFGNGGALHF. Drawing the rest from reference TRBV5-1 and TRBJ1-6, the complete variable domain is KAGVTQTPRYLIKTRGQQVTLSCSPISGHRSVSWYQQTPGQGLQFLFEYFSETQRNKGNFPGRFSGRQFSNSRSEMNVSTLELGDSALYLCASSFGNGGALHFGNGTRLTVT.

This clone came up once. This chain links TRBV18 with TRBJ1-1; D remains unclear. CDR1 and CDR2 (germline): KGHSH, LQKENI. The CDR3 loop spans 13 amino acids. V lost 5 bases to trimming and J lost 3 bases, with 10 bases between them. The DNA of the CDR3 is TGTGCCAGCTCAGTACAAAGTGACACTGAAGCTTTCTTT. Its translation is CASSVQSDTEAFF.

This chain uses TRBV6-5 with TRBJ1-6; D call uncertain. This CDR3 comprises 13 residues. V was trimmed by 8 bases and J by 6 bases, leaving 11 bases between them. In germline, CDR1 is MNHEY, CDR2 SVGAGI. As DNA, the CDR3 is TGTGCCAGCTCTCCGGGAATTAATTCACCCCTCCACTTT. Translation: CASSPGINSPLHF.

This chain connects TRBV14 to TRBJ1-1; D unresolved. This CDR3 spans 13 amino acids. The germline CDR1 and CDR2 sequences are SGHDN and FVKESK. Trimming pared 4 bases from V and 0 bases from J, leaving 6 bases between. CDR3 sequence reads: CASSPIMNTEAFF. In DNA form, the CDR3 reads TGTGCCAGCAGCCCTATCATGAACACTGAAGCTTTCTTT.

The rearrangement links TRBV10-3 to TRBJ1-3, with D perhaps TRBD1 (6 bases). CDR1 and CDR2 from the germline V gene are ENHRY and SYGVKD. The V and J ends lost 10 bases and 2 bases respectively, with 12 bases between them. The CDR3 is made up of 13 amino acids. The CDR3, as DNA: TGTGCCACCCAGTGGACAGCTGGAAACACCATATATTTT. It is translated as CATQWTAGNTIYF.

This rearrangement joins TRBV6-5 to TRBJ2-1, with 10 bases matching TRBD2. After removal of 7 bases from V and 10 bases from J, the junction contained 13 bases not matched to a gene. This CDR3 has 15 residues. Germline loops: CDR1 MNHEY, CDR2 SVGAGI. The DNA of the CDR3 is TGTGCCAGCACCTCTAAGCGGGGGGGCTTTGGGGAGCAGTTCTTC. It yields the protein CASTSKRGGFGEQFF.

The chain recombines TRBV11-2 with TRBJ2-7, with D perhaps matching TRBD1 (5 bases). The CDR3 sequence is 15 residues long. Germline CDR1 and CDR2: SGHAT and FQNNGV. V shed 1 base and J shed 2 bases, with 12 bases lying between them. This CDR3 is CASSLAPKGPYEQYF. The CDR3 DNA sequence: TGTGCCAGCAGCTTAGCGCCCAAGGGGCCCTACGAGCAGTACTTC. Full variable domain (missing parts from reference TRBV11-2 and TRBJ2-7): EAGVAQSPRYKIIEKRQSVAFWCNPISGHATLYWYQQILGQGPKLLIQFQNNGVVDDSQLPKDRFSAERLKGVDSTLKIQPAKLEDSAVYLCASSLAPKGPYEQYFGPGTRLTVT.